This T cell receptor beta chain was documented in a study of radiotherapy plus CTLA-4 blockade in lung cancer. About the research overall: Objective responses were recorded in less than 20% of patients, with disease control recorded in 25% to 35%.

The study's findings and limits: Radiotherapy with ipilimumab was followed by blood expansion of tumor-derived clones.

Measured with immunoSEQ multiplex PCR; TCRdb has only the in-frame clones, and not every one. The repertoire consists of roughly 120,000 clones, with roughly 80% occurring once and the leading ten covering 5.2%. On this clone itself: Its antigen is unidentified.

The V gene lost 1 base and the J gene lost 7 bases, with 11 bases spanning the gap. From germline, CDR1 is MNHNS and CDR2 SASEGT. The CDR3 sequence is 14 residues long. The TCR comes from a human donor with non-small cell lung cancer who had a partial response to radiotherapy plus ipilimumab. The rearrangement links TRBV6-1 to TRBJ1-5; D may be TRBD1 (5 bases). Sequencing used peripheral blood, obtained from a patient treated with radiotherapy plus ipilimumab. The CDR3 sequence: CASSEGGGGQPQHF. The CDR3 coding sequence is TGTGCCAGCAGTGAAGGGGGGGGTGGCCAGCCCCAGCATTTT.